One sample yielded the 22 T cell receptor beta chains listed below, sequenced in a study of identical twins (dated by TCRdb to about 2016). Library generation was performed with 5' RACE. Sequencing used an Illumina HiSeq 2000. TCRdb's own reprocessing of the public reads used fastp at Q25 and MiXCR and kept productive beta chains. CDR3 protein sequences are deduplicated, and each keeps its most common genes and DNA. The sample table holds roughly 260,000 distinct CDR3 sequences, of which approximately 6.8% were seen once. The ten largest clones take up 5.4% of the sample. Separately, the same data were catalogued under a study of yellow fever vaccine responses in identical twins.

Sequencing was carried out using CD8+ T cells sorted from blood. All receptors come from a woman aged 18 to 35 in good health.

The chain combines TRBV4-1 with TRBJ1-4, with unresolved D. Trimming took 0 bases from V and 7 from J, leaving 12 bases between them. The CDR3 length is 15 residues. CDR1 and CDR2 (germline): MGHRA, YSYEKL. CDR3 residues: CASSQEPVIGEKLFF. DNA for the CDR3: TGCGCCAGCAGCCAAGAACCGGTCATTGGTGAAAAACTGTTTTTT.

This clonotype occurred many times. The chain has TRBV27 and TRBJ2-1; 7 nucleotides match TRBD1. After removal of 5 bases from V and 3 bases from J, the junction contained 4 bases not matched to a gene. Germline V gene lookup returns CDR1 MNHEY and CDR2 SMNVEV (reference sequence). The CDR3 contains 14 residues. The CDR3 spells CASSPGTVYNEQFF. DNA for the CDR3: TGTGCCAGCAGTCCGGGGACAGTCTACAATGAGCAGTTCTTC.

The CDR3 loop is CGTGPGGAGPQHF. CDR3 sequence (DNA): TGTGGGACTGGGCCGGGAGGAGCGGGGCCCCAGCATTTT. This chain uses TRBV27 with TRBJ1-5; D call uncertain. Germline V gene lookup returns CDR1 MNHEY and CDR2 SMNVEV (reference sequence). CDR3 length: 13 residues.

This sequence joins TRBV5-6 and TRBJ2-7; 9 bases line up with TRBD2. There are 17 residues in the CDR3. With 2 bases clipped from V and 3 bases from J, the junction kept 12 bases outside the gene matches. Germline V CDR1 and CDR2: SGHDT, YYEEEE. Here the CDR3 reads CASSLEGTRRGGYEQYV. The CDR3 DNA reads TGTGCCAGCAGCTTAGAGGGAACTAGGCGGGGGGGCTACGAGCAGTACGTC.

This chain connects TRBV2 to TRBJ2-1; the D is unclear. CDR3 length: 12 residues. Trimming stripped 7 bases from V and 8 bases from J, with 12 bases between. CDR1 is SNHLY and CDR2 is FYNNEI in the germline V gene. DNA for the CDR3: TGTGCCAGCATAGGCCCCCCGCATGAGCAGTTCTTC. Amino acid sequence: CASIGPPHEQFF.

This clonotype appeared a few times. This chain uses TRBV24-1 with TRBJ2-3, with D possibly matching TRBD1 (6 bases). Germline V gives CDR1 KGHDR, CDR2 SFDVKD. The germline V and J ends were trimmed by 11 bases and 5 bases, with 16 bases remaining between them. The CDR3 has 13 amino acids. For the CDR3, the DNA is TGTGCCAGCAACTCAGGGGTCGGAGATACGCAGTATTTT. It translates to CASNSGVGDTQYF.

V is TRBV7-8 and J is TRBJ1-5; 8 bases line up with TRBD1. CDR1 SGHVS and CDR2 FQNEAQ come from the germline V gene. The CDR3 runs to 16 residues. V was pared by 6 bases and J by 4 bases, with 11 bases of the junction left unmatched. DNA of the CDR3: TGTGCCAGCAGTGGGACAGGTCTTTCTAAAAATCAGCCCCAGCATTTT. Its translation: CASSGTGLSKNQPQHF.

This clonotype was seen a handful of times. The genes are TRBV27 and TRBJ1-5; 7 bases agree with TRBD1. The CDR3 runs 14 residues. V was clipped by 5 bases and J by 3 bases; unmatched bases: 4. Per germline, CDR1 MNHEY and CDR2 SMNVEV (reference sequence). CDR3: CASSPGQTNQPQHF. The CDR3 DNA reads TGTGCCAGCAGTCCGGGACAGACCAATCAGCCCCAGCATTTT.

V gene TRBV20-1 combines with J gene TRBJ2-7; TRBD2 agrees at 11 bases. CDR3 length: 13 amino acids. Trimming at V came to 4 bases and at J to 7 bases, leaving 6 bases not matched to a gene. CDR1 and CDR2 (germline): DFQATT, SNEGSKA (reference sequence). The CDR3 bases are TGCAGTGCTACGACGGGACTAGCGGCAGAGCAGTACTTC. Its translation is CSATTGLAAEQYF.

This chain joins TRBV6-5 and TRBJ2-1; D is possibly TRBD1 (6 bases). The V end lost 4 bases, the J end lost 2 bases, and 12 bases lay between the germline ends. CDR1 MNHEY and CDR2 SVGAGI come from the germline V gene. The CDR3 covers 15 residues. The CDR3 spells CASSSQGTPYNEQFF. The CDR3 DNA reads as TGTGCCAGCAGTTCACAGGGAACCCCCTACAATGAGCAGTTCTTC.

The chain employs TRBV27 and TRBJ2-7; D gene ambiguous. Trimming pared 3 bases from V and 2 bases from J, leaving 8 bases between. Per germline, CDR1 MNHEY and CDR2 SMNVEV (reference sequence). The CDR3 totals 13 residues. DNA for the CDR3: TGTGCCAGCAGTTTGGGTTTCCCCTACGAGCAGTACTTC. Protein sequence: CASSLGFPYEQYF.

The rearrangement joins TRBV6-1 to TRBJ2-1; no clear D gene. The ends were cut back, 4 bases at V and 7 bases at J, with 14 bases in the middle. Per germline, CDR1 MNHNS and CDR2 SASEGT. The CDR3 length is 14 residues. The DNA of the CDR3 is TGTGCCAGCAGTGGGCCAAACAGAAAGAATGAGCAGTTCTTC. It specifies CASSGPNRKNEQFF.

This clonotype was observed a handful of times. This chain joins TRBV5-5 and TRBJ1-5; possibly TRBD1 for D (5 bases). This CDR3 has 15 residues. V was clipped by 0 bases and J by 5 bases, with 12 bases between them. The germline gives CDR1 SGHKS, CDR2 YYEKEE (reference sequence). The CDR3 region is CASSLEGDSYQPQHF. The CDR3, as DNA: TGTGCCAGCAGCTTGGAAGGCGACAGCTATCAGCCCCAGCATTTT.

A few counts support this clonotype. The V and J genes are TRBV12-3 or TRBV12-4 and TRBJ2-3; 8 nucleotides agree with TRBD1. The V segment lost 8 bases and the J segment 2 bases; nucleotides outside the gene matches: 3. The CDR3 has 13 amino acids. CDR3 sequence reads: CASSGQDTDTQYF. The CDR3 coding sequence is TGTGCCAGCTCGGGACAGGACACAGATACGCAGTATTTT.

As concerns this clonotype: A much bigger clone sits one base away, suggesting this may be a read error. The rearrangement uses TRBV15 and TRBJ2-3; 11 bases agree with TRBD2. V lost 0 bases to trimming and J lost 3 bases; unmatched junction nucleotides: 17. CDR1 is LNHNV and CDR2 is YYDKDF in the germline V gene (reference sequence). This CDR3 is 21 amino acids long. The CDR3 region has the DNA TGTGCCACCAGCAGAGATGAGTACAAGACGCGACTAGCGGGATCAACAGATACGCAGTATTTT. It codes for CATSRDEYKTRLAGSTDTQYF.

V is TRBV7-7 and J is TRBJ2-5, with D perhaps matching TRBD2 (7 bases). CDR1 SSHAT and CDR2 FNYEAQ come from the germline V gene (reference sequence). V was pared by 6 bases and J by 3 bases, with 17 bases between. The CDR3 runs to 15 residues. The CDR3 loop is CASSLGRGQEETQYF. CDR3 nucleotide sequence: TGTGCCAGCAGTCTTGGGCGGGGGCAGGAAGAGACCCAGTACTTC.

At least ten counts were recorded for this clonotype. This chain joins TRBV20-1 and TRBJ2-7, with D maybe TRBD2 (6 bases). From germline, CDR1 is DFQATT and CDR2 SNEGSKA (reference sequence). CDR3 size: 14 residues. Deletions cut 5 bases from V and 3 bases from J, with 17 bases between. In DNA form, the CDR3 reads TGCAGTGCTCCCGACTGGCGGGGTGACTACGAGCAGTACTTC. Protein product: CSAPDWRGDYEQYF.

This clonotype was seen many times. The chain carries TRBV29-1 and TRBJ2-7; D not resolved. V dropped 4 bases and J dropped 3 bases, with 13 bases sitting between them. This CDR3 is 13 amino acids long. The V gene's germline CDR1 is SQVTM and CDR2 ANQGSEA. Written as DNA, the CDR3 is TGCAGCGTTGGCGGCGGTTATGGCTACGAGCAGTACTTC. It codes for CSVGGGYGYEQYF.

This clonotype was observed at least ten times. V gene TRBV13 combines with J gene TRBJ2-1, with 13 bases aligning to TRBD2. V shed 4 bases, J shed 6 bases, and the junction held 6 bases outside the gene matches. The CDR3 is 16 amino acids. Germline V gives CDR1 PRHDT, CDR2 FYEKMQ (reference sequence). This chain's CDR3 is CASSSSTSGRANEQFF. Here the CDR3 DNA reads TGTGCCAGCAGCTCATCTACTAGCGGGAGGGCCAATGAGCAGTTCTTC.

This clonotype was counted ten times or more. The rearrangement uses TRBV20-1 and TRBJ2-1, with D perhaps TRBD1 (7 bases). V lost 0 bases to trimming and J lost 8 bases, with 14 bases between them. Germline CDR1 DFQATT, CDR2 SNEGSKA (reference sequence). This CDR3 is built from 14 residues. The CDR3 sequence: CSARDQGGFDEQFF. As DNA, the CDR3 is TGCAGTGCTAGAGATCAGGGGGGATTTGATGAGCAGTTCTTC.

This clonotype came up many times. The rearrangement uses TRBV24-1 and TRBJ2-5; D is undetermined. CDR1 and CDR2 from the germline V gene are KGHDR and SFDVKD. The V and J ends lost 1 base and 1 base respectively, with 0 bases between them. The CDR3 consists of 12 residues. CDR3 region: CATSDFQETQYF. The DNA of the CDR3 is TGTGCCACCAGTGATTTCCAAGAGACCCAGTACTTC.

This clonotype was seen only a few times. The chain joins TRBV5-8 to TRBJ2-7; 8 nucleotides line up with TRBD2. The CDR3 is made up of 14 amino acids. The junction had 2 bases not matched to a gene; V was cut back by 3 bases and J by 0 bases. Germline lookup yields CDR1 SGHTS and CDR2 YDEGEE. The CDR3 bases are TGTGCCAGCAGCTGGAGCGGGAGCTCCTACGAGCAGTACTTC. It encodes CASSWSGSSYEQYF. Based on the CDR3 plus reference TRBV5-8 and TRBJ2-7, the full variable domain is EAGVTQSPTHLIKTRGQQATLRCSPISGHTSVYWYQQALGLGLQFLLWYDEGEERNRGNFPPRFSGRQFPNYSSELNVNALELEDSALYLCASSWSGSSYEQYFGPGTRLTVT.